What follows are 22 T cell receptor beta chains derived from one specimen sequenced in a study of sequential checkpoint blockade in melanoma. The sample's treatment: randomized to nivolumab then ipilimumab (arm A) or the reverse (arm B). Here immunoSEQ multiplex PCR was the method, and the copy in TCRdb shows in-frame clones only, minus some. The data contain about 12,000 clones, over 60% of them seen just once; the ten biggest clones take up around three fifths. The sample consisted of CD8+ T cells sorted from blood (inferred from file names), taken from a patient given nivolumab and ipilimumab in sequence. The receptors derive from a human donor with melanoma.

The genes are TRBV4-2 and TRBJ2-3, with 9 bases matching TRBD2. J was trimmed by 1 base and V by 0 bases; bases with no gene match: 2. CDR1 and CDR2 from the germline V gene are LGHNA and YNFKEQ. The CDR3 spans 16 residues. In nucleotides, the CDR3 is TGTGCCAGCAGCCAAGAGCGGGGGGGCGGCACAGATACGCAGTATTTT. Translation: CASSQERGGGTDTQYF.

This rearrangement joins TRBV19 to TRBJ2-7; 7 bases match TRBD1. Germline values: CDR1 LNHDA, CDR2 SQIVND (reference sequence). The V segment lost 6 bases and the J segment 7 bases; nucleotides outside the gene matches: 15. The CDR3 covers 15 residues. This CDR3 reads CASRPEDRYPHEQYF. As DNA, the CDR3 is TGTGCCAGTAGACCTGAGGACAGGTACCCTCATGAGCAGTACTTC.

This chain links TRBV30 with TRBJ1-1; the D is unclear. The CDR3 contains 13 residues. Germline CDR1 is GTSNPN and CDR2 is SVGIG (reference sequence). Trimming pared 0 bases from V and 2 bases from J, leaving 7 bases between. The CDR3 loop is CAWSVVANTEAFF. In DNA, the CDR3 is TGTGCCTGGAGTGTAGTAGCAAACACTGAAGCTTTCTTT.

This clone was recorded once. The chain links TRBV19 to TRBJ1-1, with 9 bases matching TRBD1. Trimming took 5 bases from V and 4 from J; bases not matched to a gene: 2. This CDR3 has 13 amino acids. The germline gives CDR1 LNHDA, CDR2 SQIVND (reference sequence). The CDR3 loop is CASSPTGGTEAFF. The CDR3, as DNA: TGTGCCAGTAGTCCGACAGGGGGCACTGAAGCTTTCTTT.

This clone was recorded once. The rearrangement links TRBV13 to TRBJ1-3, with D perhaps matching TRBD1 (6 bases). The CDR3 loop spans 15 amino acids. Trimming took off 7 bases at V and 0 bases at J, with 13 bases between the two ends. Germline CDR1 PRHDT, CDR2 FYEKMQ (reference sequence). CDR3 region: CASKKTTGSGNTIYF. CDR3 coding DNA: TGTGCCAGCAAAAAGACGACAGGCTCTGGAAACACCATATATTTT.

This chain connects TRBV7-9 to TRBJ2-7; D possibly corresponds to TRBD1 (7 bases). CDR1 and CDR2 (germline): SEHNR, FQNEAQ (reference sequence). The CDR3 has 13 amino acids. V lost 5 bases and J 9 bases, leaving 17 bases between the germline ends. CDR3 sequence: CASSPTQGGWQYF. The CDR3 nucleotides read TGTGCCAGCAGCCCTACCCAGGGGGGATGGCAGTACTTC.

The V and J genes are TRBV18 and TRBJ1-6; tentatively, D is TRBD1 (6 bases). The CDR3 sequence is 15 residues long. The V and J ends lost 3 bases and 6 bases respectively, with 12 bases between them. Germline CDR1 is KGHSH and CDR2 is LQKENI. As DNA, the CDR3 is TGTGCCAGCTCACCTCCGGGACAACTTAATTCACCCCTCCACTTT. It translates to CASSPPGQLNSPLHF.

The chain couples TRBV9 to TRBJ2-1, with D unclear. Germline CDR1 is SGDLS and CDR2 is YYNGEE. Trimming stripped 4 bases from V and 3 bases from J, with 14 bases between. This CDR3 contains 15 residues. The CDR3 protein is CASSPEREFYNEQFF. The CDR3 nucleotides are TGTGCCAGCAGCCCGGAGCGAGAATTCTACAATGAGCAGTTCTTC.

The V gene is TRBV4-1, the J gene TRBJ1-1; maybe TRBD1 (6 bases). Between the trimmed V and J ends, which lost 0 bases and 5 bases, there was a span of 13 bases. The CDR3 has 15 amino acids. Germline loops: CDR1 MGHRA, CDR2 YSYEKL. CDR3 in amino acids: CASSQDGGLGTEAFF. For the CDR3, the DNA is TGCGCCAGCAGCCAAGACGGGGGGCTTGGGACTGAAGCTTTCTTT.

The V gene is TRBV11-3, the J gene TRBJ2-3; 12 positions agree with TRBD2. Germline lookup yields CDR1 SGHNT and CDR2 YENEEA. This CDR3 is 18 amino acids long. V lost 0 bases, J lost 4 bases, and 8 bases stayed unmatched. CDR3 nucleotides: TGTGCCAGCAGCTTAGAGGGACTAGCGGGCCCCCCCGCAGATACGCAGTATTTT. It codes for CASSLEGLAGPPADTQYF.

V gene TRBV21-1 combines with J gene TRBJ2-1; no DNA check was done on the table's D call, TRBD2. TRBV21-1 is an annotated pseudogene. This CDR3 has 15 residues. CDR3 DNA sequence: TGTGCCAGCAGCAAATGGCTAGCGGGATACAATGAGCAGTTCTTC. Residues: CASSKWLAGYNEQFF.

This chain links TRBV9 with TRBJ2-1; TRBD1 might be the D (7 bases). Germline lookup yields CDR1 SGDLS and CDR2 YYNGEE. The CDR3 loop spans 15 amino acids. Trimming shortened V by 3 bases and J by 0 bases, and 10 bases separated the two germline ends. This CDR3 reads CASSAGGGSYNEQFF. CDR3 bases: TGTGCCAGCAGCGCAGGGGGAGGCTCCTACAATGAGCAGTTCTTC. Full variable domain (rest looked up from reference TRBV9 and TRBJ2-1): DSGVTQTPKHLITATGQRVTLRCSPRSGDLSVYWYQQSLDQGLQFLIQYYNGEERAKGNILERFSAQQFPDLHSELNLSSLELGDSALYFCASSAGGGSYNEQFFGPGTRLTVL.

The chain is built from TRBV13 and TRBJ2-5, with 14 nucleotides matching TRBD2. Per the germline V gene, CDR1 is PRHDT and CDR2 is FYEKMQ (reference sequence). CDR3 length: 15 amino acids. V shed 5 bases and J 5 bases; nucleotides not matched to a gene: 4. The CDR3 region has the DNA TGTGCCAGCAGCCCGGGACTAGCGGGGGCCGAGACCCAGTACTTC. Encoded protein: CASSPGLAGAETQYF.

CDR3 bases: TGTGCCACCAGCAGGAAGACAGGGGGCGTAGATACGCAGTATTTT. It specifies CATSRKTGGVDTQYF. This chain joins TRBV15 and TRBJ2-3, with 10 bases fitting TRBD1. V lost 3 bases, J lost 5 bases, and 5 bases stayed unmatched. The CDR3 spans 15 residues. Per the germline V gene, CDR1 is LNHNV and CDR2 is YYDKDF (reference sequence).

The chain combines TRBV13 with TRBJ1-6, with 10 bases matching TRBD1. The germline CDR1 and CDR2 sequences are PRHDT and FYEKMQ (reference sequence). This CDR3 comprises 15 residues. J gave up 8 bases and V 5 bases, and 6 bases lay outside the gene matches. This CDR3 is CASSPMTGGHSPLHF. For the CDR3, the DNA is TGTGCCAGCAGCCCAATGACAGGGGGCCATTCACCCCTCCACTTT.

The J gene is TRBJ2-1, the V gene TRBV19; 10 bases are shared with TRBD2. Losses at the gene ends were 5 bases for V and 5 bases for J; bases not matched to a gene: 6. Germline V lookup: CDR1 LNHDA, CDR2 SQIVND (reference sequence). The CDR3 sequence is 15 residues long. Written as DNA, the CDR3 is TGTGCCAGTAGTCCTAGCGGGAGTACCCACAATGAGCAGTTCTTC. This sequence encodes CASSPSGSTHNEQFF.

This clone occurred once. The chain joins TRBV6-4 to TRBJ2-3, with D possibly matching TRBD2 (6 bases). The V gene's germline CDR1 is MRHNA and CDR2 SNTAGT. This CDR3 has 15 amino acids. V was cut by 6 bases and J by 4 bases, with 17 bases left in between. The CDR3: CASSALGGTADTQYF. The CDR3 nucleotides are TGTGCCAGCAGCGCCCTCGGAGGGACGGCAGATACGCAGTATTTT.

This CDR3 reads CASKIGQGGTEAFF. In DNA form, the CDR3 reads TGTGCCAGCAAAATCGGACAGGGAGGGACTGAAGCTTTCTTT. V is TRBV2 and J is TRBJ1-1; TRBD1 matches 8 bases. Per germline, CDR1 SNHLY and CDR2 FYNNEI. J was trimmed by 5 bases and V by 7 bases; bases with no gene match: 9. The CDR3 is 14 residues long.

V is TRBV18 and J is TRBJ2-7; TRBD2 matches 8 bases. This CDR3 comprises 15 residues. J was trimmed by 0 bases and V by 2 bases; bases with no gene match: 3. Germline-derived CDR1 and CDR2 are KGHSH and LQKENI. CDR3 residues: CASSPSSGGSYEQYF. Here the CDR3 DNA reads TGTGCCAGCTCACCATCGAGCGGGGGCTCCTACGAGCAGTACTTC.

This clone occurred a few times. For the CDR3, the DNA is TGTGCCAGTAGTGTCGGGACAGGGAAGTGGTACGAGCAGTACTTC. The encoded protein is CASSVGTGKWYEQYF. The V gene is TRBV19, the J gene TRBJ2-7, with 9 positions matching TRBD1. Trimming cost V 5 bases and J 4 bases; bases outside gene matches: 9. The germline V gene has CDR1 LNHDA and CDR2 SQIVND (reference sequence). The CDR3 totals 15 residues.

The chain recombines TRBV10-1 with TRBJ2-1, with 14 positions matching TRBD2. This CDR3 is 16 amino acids long. V lost 9 bases and J lost 0; bases outside the gene matches: 4. Germline CDR1 WNHNN, CDR2 SYGVQD (reference sequence). CDR3: CASGLAGGDSYNEQFF. CDR3 DNA: TGCGCCAGTGGACTAGCGGGGGGTGACTCCTACAATGAGCAGTTCTTC.

This clone has only a few counts. The chain combines TRBV4-2 with TRBJ2-7; TRBD2 matches at 7 bases. Germline V gene sequence: CDR1 LGHNA, CDR2 YNFKEQ. V was pared by 9 bases and J by 7 bases, with 18 bases of the junction left unmatched. This CDR3 is 15 amino acids long. The CDR3 bases are TGTGCCAGTAGTATAACCCAGCGGGGAGATAATGAGCAGTACTTC. It encodes CASSITQRGDNEQYF.